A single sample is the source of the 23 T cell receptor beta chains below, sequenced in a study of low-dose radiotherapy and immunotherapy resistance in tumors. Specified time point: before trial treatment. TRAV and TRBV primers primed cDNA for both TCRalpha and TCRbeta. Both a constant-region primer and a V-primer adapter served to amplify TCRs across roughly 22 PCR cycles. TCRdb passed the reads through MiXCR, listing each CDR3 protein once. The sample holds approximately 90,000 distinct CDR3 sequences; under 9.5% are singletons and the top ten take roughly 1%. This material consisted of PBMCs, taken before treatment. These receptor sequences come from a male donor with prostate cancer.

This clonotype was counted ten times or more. The CDR3 region is CASSFSKGYTF. As DNA, the CDR3 is TGTGCCAGCAGTTTTTCGAAGGGCTACACCTTC. The genes are TRBV12-3 or TRBV12-4 and TRBJ1-2; D is uncertain. This CDR3 contains 11 residues. Deletions cut 3 bases from V and 8 bases from J, with 7 bases between.

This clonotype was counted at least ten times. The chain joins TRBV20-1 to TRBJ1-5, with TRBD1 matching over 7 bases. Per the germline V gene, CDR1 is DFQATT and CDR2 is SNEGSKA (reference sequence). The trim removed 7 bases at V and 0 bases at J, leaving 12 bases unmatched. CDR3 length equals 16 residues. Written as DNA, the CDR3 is TGCAGTGTGGGCCCGACAGGGTTTTATAGCAATCAGCCCCAGCATTTT. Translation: CSVGPTGFYSNQPQHF.

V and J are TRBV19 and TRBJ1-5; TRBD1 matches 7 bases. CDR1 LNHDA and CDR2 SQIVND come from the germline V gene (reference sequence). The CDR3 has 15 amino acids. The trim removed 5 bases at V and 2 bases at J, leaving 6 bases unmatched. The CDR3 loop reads CASSDHRGGNQPQHF. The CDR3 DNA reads TGTGCCAGTAGTGACCACAGGGGTGGCAATCAGCCCCAGCATTTT.

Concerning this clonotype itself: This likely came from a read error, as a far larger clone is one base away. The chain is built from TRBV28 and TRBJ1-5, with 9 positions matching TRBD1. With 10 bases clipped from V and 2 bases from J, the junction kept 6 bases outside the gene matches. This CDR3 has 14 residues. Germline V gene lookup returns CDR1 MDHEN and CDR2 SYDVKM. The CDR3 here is CATAGQGRNQPQHF. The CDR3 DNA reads TGTGCCACAGCTGGACAGGGGCGCAATCAGCCCCAGCATTTT. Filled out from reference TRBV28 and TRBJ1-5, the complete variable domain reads DVKVTQSSRYLVKRTGEKVFLECVQDMDHENMFWYRQDPGLGLRLIYFSYDVKMKEKGDIPEGYSVSREKKERFSLILESASTNQTSMYLCATAGQGRNQPQHFGDGTRLSIL.

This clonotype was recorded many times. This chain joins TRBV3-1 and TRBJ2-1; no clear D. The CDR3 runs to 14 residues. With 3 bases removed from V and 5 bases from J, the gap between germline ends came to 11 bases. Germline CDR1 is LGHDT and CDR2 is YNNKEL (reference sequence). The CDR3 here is CASSQYGSHNEQFF. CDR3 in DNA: TGTGCCAGCAGCCAGTACGGTTCCCACAATGAGCAGTTCTTC.

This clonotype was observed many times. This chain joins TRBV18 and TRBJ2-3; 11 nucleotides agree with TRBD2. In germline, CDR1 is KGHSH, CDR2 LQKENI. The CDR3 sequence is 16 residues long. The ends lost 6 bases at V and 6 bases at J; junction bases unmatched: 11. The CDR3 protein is CASSKGLADITDTQYF. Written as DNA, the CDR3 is TGTGCCAGCTCCAAGGGACTAGCGGATATTACCGATACGCAGTATTTT.

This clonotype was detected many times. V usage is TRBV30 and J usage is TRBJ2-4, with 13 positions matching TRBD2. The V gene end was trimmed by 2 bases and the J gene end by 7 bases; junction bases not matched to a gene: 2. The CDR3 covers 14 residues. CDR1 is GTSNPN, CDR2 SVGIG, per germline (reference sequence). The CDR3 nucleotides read TGTGCCTGGAGTAGGGGACTAGCGGGGAACATTCAGTACTTC. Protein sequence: CAWSRGLAGNIQYF.

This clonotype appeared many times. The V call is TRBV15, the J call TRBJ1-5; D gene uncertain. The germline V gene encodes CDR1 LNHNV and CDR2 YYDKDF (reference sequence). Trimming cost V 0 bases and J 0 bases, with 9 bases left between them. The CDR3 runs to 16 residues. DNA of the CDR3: TGTGCCACCAGCAGAGAGGCCGACTTTAGCAATCAGCCCCAGCATTTT. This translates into CATSREADFSNQPQHF.

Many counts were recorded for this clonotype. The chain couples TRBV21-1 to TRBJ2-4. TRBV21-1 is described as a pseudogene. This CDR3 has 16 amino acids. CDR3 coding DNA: TGTGCCAGCAGCAAAGCCGTCTTACTAGCCAAAAACATTCAGTACTTC. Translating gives CASSKAVLLAKNIQYF.

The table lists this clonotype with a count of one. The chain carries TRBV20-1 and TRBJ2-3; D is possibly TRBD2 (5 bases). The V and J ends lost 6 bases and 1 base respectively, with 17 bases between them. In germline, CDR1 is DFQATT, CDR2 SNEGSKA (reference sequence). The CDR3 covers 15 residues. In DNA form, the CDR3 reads TGCAGTGCCCCCCAGCGGCGATGGGGCACAGATACGCAGTATTTT. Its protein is CSAPQRRWGTDTQYF.

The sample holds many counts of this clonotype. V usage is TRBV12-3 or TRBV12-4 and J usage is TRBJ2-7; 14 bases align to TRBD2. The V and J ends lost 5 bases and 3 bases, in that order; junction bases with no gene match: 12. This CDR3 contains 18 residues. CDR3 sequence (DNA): TGTGCCAGCAGTGATCCATGGACTAGCGGGAGGCCTTTCTACGAGCAGTACTTC. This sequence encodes CASSDPWTSGRPFYEQYF.

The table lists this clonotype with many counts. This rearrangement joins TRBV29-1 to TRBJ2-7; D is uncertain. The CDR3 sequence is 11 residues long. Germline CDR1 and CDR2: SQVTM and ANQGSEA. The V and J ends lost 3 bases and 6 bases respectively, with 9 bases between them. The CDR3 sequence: CSVELVREQYF. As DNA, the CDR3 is TGCAGCGTTGAGCTAGTACGCGAGCAGTACTTC.

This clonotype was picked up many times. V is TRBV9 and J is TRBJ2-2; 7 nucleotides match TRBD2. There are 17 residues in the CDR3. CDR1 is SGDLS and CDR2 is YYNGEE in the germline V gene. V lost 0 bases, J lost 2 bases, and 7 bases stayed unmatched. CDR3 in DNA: TGTGCCAGCAGCGTAGCGGGAGGCAGTCTAAACACCGGGGAGCTGTTTTTT. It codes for CASSVAGGSLNTGELFF.

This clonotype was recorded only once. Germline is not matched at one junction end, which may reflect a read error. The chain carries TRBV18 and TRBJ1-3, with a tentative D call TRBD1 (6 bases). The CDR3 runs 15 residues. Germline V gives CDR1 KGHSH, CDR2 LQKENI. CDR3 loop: CASSLSTGGENTIFF. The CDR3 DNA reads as TGTGCCAGCTCGCTGTCGACAGGCGGGGAAAACACCATATTTTTT.

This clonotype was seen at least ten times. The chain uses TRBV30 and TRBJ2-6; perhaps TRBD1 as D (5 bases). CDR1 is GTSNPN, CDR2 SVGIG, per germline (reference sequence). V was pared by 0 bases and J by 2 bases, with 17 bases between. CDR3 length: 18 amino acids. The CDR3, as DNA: TGTGCCTGGAGTGTACGTTGGCAGGGCGATACTGGGGCCAACGTCCTGACTTTC. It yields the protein CAWSVRWQGDTGANVLTF. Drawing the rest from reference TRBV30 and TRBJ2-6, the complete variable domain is SQTIHQWPATLVQPVGSPLSLECTVEGTSNPNLYWYRQAAGRGLQLLFYSVGIGQISSEVPQNLSASRPQDRQFILSSKKLLLSDSGFYLCAWSVRWQGDTGANVLTFGAGSRLTVL.

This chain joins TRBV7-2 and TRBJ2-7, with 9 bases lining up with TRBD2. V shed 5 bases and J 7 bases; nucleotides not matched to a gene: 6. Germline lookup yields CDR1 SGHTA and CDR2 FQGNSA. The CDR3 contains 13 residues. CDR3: CASSLSGSREQYF. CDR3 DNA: TGTGCCAGCAGCCTTAGCGGGAGTAGGGAGCAGTACTTC. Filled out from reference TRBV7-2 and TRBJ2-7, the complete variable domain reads GAGVSQSPSNKVTEKGKDVELRCDPISGHTALYWYRQSLGQGLEFLIYFQGNSAPDKSGLPSDRFSAERTGGSVSTLTIQRTQQEDSAVYLCASSLSGSREQYFGPGTRLTVT.

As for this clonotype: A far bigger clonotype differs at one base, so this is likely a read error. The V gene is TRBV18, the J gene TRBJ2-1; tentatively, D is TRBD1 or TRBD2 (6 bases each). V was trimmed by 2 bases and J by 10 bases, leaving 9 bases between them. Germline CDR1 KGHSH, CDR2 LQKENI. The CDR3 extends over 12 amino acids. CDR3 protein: CASSPGGPEQFF. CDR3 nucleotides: TGTGCCAGCTCACCAGGGGGGCCCGAGCAGTTCTTC.

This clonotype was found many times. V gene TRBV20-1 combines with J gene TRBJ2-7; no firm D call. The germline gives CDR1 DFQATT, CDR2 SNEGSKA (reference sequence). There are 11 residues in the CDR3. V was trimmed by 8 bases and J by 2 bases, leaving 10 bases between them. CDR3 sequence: CSLPGPYEQYF. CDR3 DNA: TGCAGTCTCCCCGGGCCCTACGAGCAGTACTTC.

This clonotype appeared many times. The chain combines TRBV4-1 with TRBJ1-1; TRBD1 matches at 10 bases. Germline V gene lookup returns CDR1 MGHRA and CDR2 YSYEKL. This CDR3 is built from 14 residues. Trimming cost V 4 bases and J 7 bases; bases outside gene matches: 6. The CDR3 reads CASSRDRGPFEAFF. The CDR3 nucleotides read TGCGCCAGCAGCCGCGACAGGGGGCCTTTTGAAGCTTTCTTT.

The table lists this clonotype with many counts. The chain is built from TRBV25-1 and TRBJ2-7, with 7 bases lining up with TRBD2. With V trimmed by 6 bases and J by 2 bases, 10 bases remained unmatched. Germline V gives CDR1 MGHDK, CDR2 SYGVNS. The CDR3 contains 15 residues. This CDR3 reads CASRAGTIFPYEQYF. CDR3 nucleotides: TGTGCCAGCAGAGCCGGGACTATTTTCCCCTACGAGCAGTACTTC.

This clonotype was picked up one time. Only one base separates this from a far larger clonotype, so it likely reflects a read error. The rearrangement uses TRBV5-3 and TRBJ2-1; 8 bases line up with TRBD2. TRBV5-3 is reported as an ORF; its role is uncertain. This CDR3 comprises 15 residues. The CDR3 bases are TGCGCCAGAAGTTCCAGCGGGAGCTCCTACAATGAGCAGTTCTTC. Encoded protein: CARSSSGSSYNEQFF.

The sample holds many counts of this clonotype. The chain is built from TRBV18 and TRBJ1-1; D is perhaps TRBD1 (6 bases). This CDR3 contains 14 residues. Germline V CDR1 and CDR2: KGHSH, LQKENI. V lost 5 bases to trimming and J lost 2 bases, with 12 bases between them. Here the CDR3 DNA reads TGTGCCAGCTCATTCGAAGGGGGAAACACTGAAGCTTTCTTT. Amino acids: CASSFEGGNTEAFF.

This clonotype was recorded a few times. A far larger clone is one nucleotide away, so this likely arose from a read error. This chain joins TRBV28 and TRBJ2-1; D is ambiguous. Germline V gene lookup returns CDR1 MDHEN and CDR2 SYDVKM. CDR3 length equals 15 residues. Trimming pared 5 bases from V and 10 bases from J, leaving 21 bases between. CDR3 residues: CASSPRLVSSYEQFF. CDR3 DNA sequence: TGTGCCAGCAGTCCCCGGCTTGTGAGCTCCTACGAGCAGTTCTTC.